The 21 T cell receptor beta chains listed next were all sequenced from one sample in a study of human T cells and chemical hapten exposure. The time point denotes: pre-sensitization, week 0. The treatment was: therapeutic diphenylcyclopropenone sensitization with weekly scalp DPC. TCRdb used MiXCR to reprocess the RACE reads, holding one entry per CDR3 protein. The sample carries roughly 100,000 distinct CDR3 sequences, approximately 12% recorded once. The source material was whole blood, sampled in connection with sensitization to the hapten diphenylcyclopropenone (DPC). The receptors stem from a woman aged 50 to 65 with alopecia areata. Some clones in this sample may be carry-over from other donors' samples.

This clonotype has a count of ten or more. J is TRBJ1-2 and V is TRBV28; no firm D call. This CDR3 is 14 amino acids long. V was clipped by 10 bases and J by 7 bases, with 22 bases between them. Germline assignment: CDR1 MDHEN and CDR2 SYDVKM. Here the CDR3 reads CAIPIGSPLGGYTF. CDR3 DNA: TGTGCCATCCCGATCGGGTCCCCGCTCGGTGGCTACACCTTC.

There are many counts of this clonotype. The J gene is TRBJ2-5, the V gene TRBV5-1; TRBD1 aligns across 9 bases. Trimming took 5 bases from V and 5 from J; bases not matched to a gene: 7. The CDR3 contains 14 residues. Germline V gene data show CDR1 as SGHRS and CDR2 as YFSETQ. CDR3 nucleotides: TGCGCCAGCAGAGCCGGGACAGGGACCGAGACCCAGTACTTC. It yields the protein CASRAGTGTETQYF.

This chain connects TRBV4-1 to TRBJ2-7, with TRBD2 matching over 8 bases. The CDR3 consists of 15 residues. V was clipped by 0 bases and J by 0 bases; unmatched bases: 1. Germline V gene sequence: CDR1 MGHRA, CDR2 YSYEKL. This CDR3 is CASSQDGTSSYEQYF. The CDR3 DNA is TGCGCCAGCAGCCAAGATGGGACTAGCTCCTACGAGCAGTACTTC.

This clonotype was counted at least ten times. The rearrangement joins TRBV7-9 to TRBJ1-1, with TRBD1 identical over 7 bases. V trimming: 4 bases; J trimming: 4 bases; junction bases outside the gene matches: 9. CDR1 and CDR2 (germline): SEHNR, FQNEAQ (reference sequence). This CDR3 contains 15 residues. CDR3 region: CASSSVLRGGTEAFF. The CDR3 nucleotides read TGTGCCAGCAGCTCCGTCCTCAGGGGGGGCACTGAAGCTTTCTTT.

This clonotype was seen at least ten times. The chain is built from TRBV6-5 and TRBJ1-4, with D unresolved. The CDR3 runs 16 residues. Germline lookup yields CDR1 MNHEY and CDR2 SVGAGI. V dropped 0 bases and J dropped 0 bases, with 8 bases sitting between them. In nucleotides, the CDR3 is TGTGCCAGCAGTTACTCTTGGACCTCAACTAATGAAAAACTGTTTTTT. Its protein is CASSYSWTSTNEKLFF.

The DNA for the CDR3 is TGTGCCAGCAGTTTTCAGGGTAGGGCGACTGAAGCTTTCTTT. It is translated as CASSFQGRATEAFF. The chain recombines TRBV28 with TRBJ1-1; D is possibly TRBD1 (5 bases). Per germline, CDR1 MDHEN and CDR2 SYDVKM. The CDR3 length is 14 residues. The V end was cut by 3 bases, the J end by 5 bases, with 13 bases between.

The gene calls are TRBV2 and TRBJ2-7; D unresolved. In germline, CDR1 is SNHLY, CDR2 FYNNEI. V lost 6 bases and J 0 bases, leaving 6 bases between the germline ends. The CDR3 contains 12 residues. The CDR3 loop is CASRGNSYEQYF. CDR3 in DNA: TGTGCCAGCAGAGGGAACTCCTACGAGCAGTACTTC.

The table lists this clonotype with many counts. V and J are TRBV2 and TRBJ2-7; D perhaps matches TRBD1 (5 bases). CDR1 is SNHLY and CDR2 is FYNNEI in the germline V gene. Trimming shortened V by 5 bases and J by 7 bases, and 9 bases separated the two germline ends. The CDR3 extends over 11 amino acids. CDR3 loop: CASSPGFEQYF. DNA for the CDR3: TGTGCCAGCAGTCCAGGGTTTGAGCAGTACTTC.

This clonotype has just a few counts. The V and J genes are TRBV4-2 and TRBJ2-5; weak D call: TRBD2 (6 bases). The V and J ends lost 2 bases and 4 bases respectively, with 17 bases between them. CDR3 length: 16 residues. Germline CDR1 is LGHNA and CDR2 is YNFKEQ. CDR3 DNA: TGTGCCAGCAGCCAACCCGCTTCGGGGGTATTAGAGACCCAGTACTTC. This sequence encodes CASSQPASGVLETQYF.

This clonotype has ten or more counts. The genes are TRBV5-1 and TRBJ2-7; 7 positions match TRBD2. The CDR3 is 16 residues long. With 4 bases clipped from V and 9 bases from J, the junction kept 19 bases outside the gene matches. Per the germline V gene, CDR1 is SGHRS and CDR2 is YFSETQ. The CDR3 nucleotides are TGCGCCAGCAGCCATGGACAACTAGCGCCTGGGAGTGGGCAGTACTTC. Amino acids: CASSHGQLAPGSGQYF.

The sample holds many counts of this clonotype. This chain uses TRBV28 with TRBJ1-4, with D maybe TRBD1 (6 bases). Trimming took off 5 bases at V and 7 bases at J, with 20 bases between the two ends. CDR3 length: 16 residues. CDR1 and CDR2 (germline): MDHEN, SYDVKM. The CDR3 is CASSQPPGGRSEKLFF. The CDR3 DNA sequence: TGTGCCAGCAGTCAACCCCCCGGGGGGCGCAGTGAAAAACTGTTTTTT.

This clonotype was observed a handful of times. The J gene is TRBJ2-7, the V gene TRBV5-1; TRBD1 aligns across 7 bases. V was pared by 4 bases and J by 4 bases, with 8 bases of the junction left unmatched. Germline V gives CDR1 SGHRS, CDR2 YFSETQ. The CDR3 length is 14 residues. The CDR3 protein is CASSLPGQTYEQYF. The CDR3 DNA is TGCGCCAGCAGCCTACCGGGACAGACTTACGAGCAGTACTTC.

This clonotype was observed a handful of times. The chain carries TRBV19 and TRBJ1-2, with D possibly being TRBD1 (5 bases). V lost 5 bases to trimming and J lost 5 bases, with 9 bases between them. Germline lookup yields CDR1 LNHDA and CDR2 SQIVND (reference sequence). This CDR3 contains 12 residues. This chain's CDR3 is CASSQRGYGYTF. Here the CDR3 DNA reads TGTGCCAGTAGTCAGAGGGGTTATGGCTACACCTTC.

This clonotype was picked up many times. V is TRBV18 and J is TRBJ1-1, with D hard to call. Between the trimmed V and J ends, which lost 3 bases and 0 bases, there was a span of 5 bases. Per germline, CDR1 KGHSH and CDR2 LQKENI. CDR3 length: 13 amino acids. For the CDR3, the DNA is TGTGCCAGCTCACCGGGCGTGAACACTGAAGCTTTCTTT. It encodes CASSPGVNTEAFF.

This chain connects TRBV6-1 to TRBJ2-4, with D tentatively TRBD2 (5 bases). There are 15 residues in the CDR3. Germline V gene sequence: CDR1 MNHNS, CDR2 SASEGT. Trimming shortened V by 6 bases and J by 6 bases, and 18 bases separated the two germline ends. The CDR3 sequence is CASRSGIREGNIQYF. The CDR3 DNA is TGTGCCAGCAGGTCCGGGATTAGAGAAGGAAACATTCAGTACTTC.

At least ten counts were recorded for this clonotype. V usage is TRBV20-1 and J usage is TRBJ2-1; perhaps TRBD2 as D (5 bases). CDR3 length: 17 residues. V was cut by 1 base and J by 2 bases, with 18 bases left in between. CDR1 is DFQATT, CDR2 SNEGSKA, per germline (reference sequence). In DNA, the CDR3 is TGCAGTGCTAGAGGCCCGCCGGCGGGCTCTCCCTACAATGAGCAGTTCTTC. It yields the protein CSARGPPAGSPYNEQFF.

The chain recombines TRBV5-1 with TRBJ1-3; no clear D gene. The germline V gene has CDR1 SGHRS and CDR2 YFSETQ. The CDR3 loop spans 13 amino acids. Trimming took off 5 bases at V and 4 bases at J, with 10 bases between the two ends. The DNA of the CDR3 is TGCGCCAGCAGGACCGGGCCGGGAAACACCATATATTTT. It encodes CASRTGPGNTIYF.

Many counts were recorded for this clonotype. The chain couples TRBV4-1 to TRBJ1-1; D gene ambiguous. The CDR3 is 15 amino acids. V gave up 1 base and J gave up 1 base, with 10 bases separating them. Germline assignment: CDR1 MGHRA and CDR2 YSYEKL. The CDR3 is CASSQGGTGNTEAFF. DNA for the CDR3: TGCGCCAGCAGCCAAGGCGGAACGGGGAACACTGAAGCTTTCTTT.

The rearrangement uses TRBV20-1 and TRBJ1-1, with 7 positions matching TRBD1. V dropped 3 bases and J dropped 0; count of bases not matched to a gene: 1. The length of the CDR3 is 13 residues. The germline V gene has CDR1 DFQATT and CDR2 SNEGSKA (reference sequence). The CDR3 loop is CSASRGMNTEAFF. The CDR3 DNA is TGCAGTGCTAGCAGGGGGATGAACACTGAAGCTTTCTTT.

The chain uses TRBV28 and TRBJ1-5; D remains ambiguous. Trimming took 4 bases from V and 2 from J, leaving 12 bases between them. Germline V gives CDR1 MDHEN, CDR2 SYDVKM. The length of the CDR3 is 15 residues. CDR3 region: CASSSLSGGNQPQHF. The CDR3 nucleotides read TGTGCCAGCAGTTCACTGTCCGGAGGCAATCAGCCCCAGCATTTT. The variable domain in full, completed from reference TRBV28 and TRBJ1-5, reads DVKVTQSSRYLVKRTGEKVFLECVQDMDHENMFWYRQDPGLGLRLIYFSYDVKMKEKGDIPEGYSVSREKKERFSLILESASTNQTSMYLCASSSLSGGNQPQHFGDGTRLSIL.

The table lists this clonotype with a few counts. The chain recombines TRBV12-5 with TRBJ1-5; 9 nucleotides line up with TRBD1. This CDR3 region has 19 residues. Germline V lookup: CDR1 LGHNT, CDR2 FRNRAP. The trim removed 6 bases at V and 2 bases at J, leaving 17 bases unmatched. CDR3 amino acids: CASGPGQGPTYEGNQPQHF. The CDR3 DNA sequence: TGTGCTAGTGGCCCGGGACAGGGTCCCACCTATGAAGGCAATCAGCCCCAGCATTTT.